This T cell receptor beta chain was profiled in a study of cytomegalovirus exposure and HLA in healthy donors. Overall study results and limits: It was about 180 TCR beta chains that were listed as cytomegalovirus-associated. Later, TCR association rates were found to vary by HLA locus, highest for DRB1 and lowest for HLA-C. Both high specificity and high sensitivity reportedly marked the classifier's diagnosis of cytomegalovirus status.

CDR3 length: 13 residues. Germline CDR1 reads MRHNA; CDR2 reads SNTAGT. The V and J ends lost 4 bases and 7 bases respectively, with 14 bases between them. PCR primers comprised 60 Vbeta and 13 Jbeta primers. This table comes from immunoSEQ multiplex PCR, and its TCRdb copy is limited to in-frame clones, with some not included. The data contain roughly 90,000 clones, over 60% of them seen just once; the ten biggest clones take up roughly 4.2%. Note on this clone: What it recognizes is unknown.

Likely unrecorded immune exposures existed in these nominally healthy donors. The rearrangement joins TRBV6-4 to TRBJ2-7, with a possible D match to TRBD2 (6 bases). The sequence came from a middle-aged woman in good health and CMV-seropositive. What was sequenced was PBMCs. The CDR3 protein is CASSAVARGEQYF. CDR3 bases: TGTGCCAGCAGTGCCGTCGCTCGGGGGGAGCAGTACTTC.